This entry describes one TCR beta chain. Its cognate antigen has yet to be identified. No base quality values were provided; no much bigger clone lies one nucleotide off. For this chain, trimming is 2 bases at the V end and 10 bases at the J end, and the number of junction bases without a gene match is 6. Counted from cysteine to phenylalanine, this CDR3 has 14 amino acids. Only the CDR3 part of the read is kept: 42 bases, read in frame from the first base. CDR1 is given as SGHKS and CDR2 as YYEKEE, both from the germline V gene (reference sequence). Patients with a history of autoimmune disease or receiving systemic immunosuppression were excluded from the trial. Peripheral blood for TCR sequencing was drawn from every dose cohort at baseline, at cycle 4 day 1 and at cycle 7 day 1. The samples were drawn from a first-in-human, open-label, multicenter phase I dose-escalation trial of ivuxolimab. The trial enrolled adults with locally advanced or metastatic head and neck squamous cell, hepatocellular, melanoma or renal cell carcinoma. Before TCR sequencing, CD4+ and CD8+ T cells were separately sorted from peripheral blood.

Genomic DNA was isolated from the sorted cells so that the TCRbeta CDR3 region could be sequenced. The immunoSEQ Assay was used for sequencing of TCRbeta CDR3 regions. TCRdb's version of the immuneACCESS table is confined to in-frame rearrangements and falls short of the full clone set. An unresolved V gene accounts for under half of the shortfall where checked; the remainder is of unknown origin. The sample table contains 65,000 to 85,000 clones; only one count was recorded for about nine tenths of them. The top ten constitute 2% to 2.5% of the sample. The sample comes from a study of OX40 agonist ivuxolimab in advanced cancers. Study-level background: The costimulatory receptor OX40 (CD134) was targeted by ivuxolimab, a fully human IgG2 agonistic monoclonal antibody. Intravenous ivuxolimab was administered to patients every 2 weeks at six dose levels: 0.01, 0.1, 0.3, 1.5, 3 and 10 mg/kg. Of the approximately 53 patients in dose escalation, about 20 had hepatocellular carcinoma, about 15 had melanoma, 9 had renal cell carcinoma and 9 had head and neck cancer. In the dose-escalation cohort, more than 75% of patients were male, and the mean age was about 55 years, with a range of about 23 to 85. Prior anti-PD-1, anti-PD-L1 or anti-CTLA-4 therapy was permitted, and about 40% of dose-escalation patients had received checkpoint inhibitors. Partial responses were achieved by three dose-escalation patients, of whom one had hepatocellular carcinoma and two had cutaneous melanoma. Peripheral TCRbeta sequencing was intended to test whether TCR sequence diversity was altered and clonal T-cell expansion was caused by ivuxolimab. The paper reports the monotherapy dose-escalation portion (N of about 52 patients) of the phase I ivuxolimab trial. Paper-wide results and their limitations: The antigen specificity of the peripheral T cells that underwent clonal expansion was not determined. In the 0.1-3.0 mg/kg groups, partial responders were among the patients with the lowest normalized peripheral clonal expansion, particularly in CD8+ T cells. After ivuxolimab, more expanded clones were found on average in CD8+ T cells than in CD4+ T cells. Clonal expansion of both CD4+ and CD8+ blood T cells was observed from baseline to week 6 at doses 0.1 to 3.0 mg/kg. Low levels of normalized T-cell clonal expansion were also seen in some patients who did not respond.

The source material was CD4+ or CD8+ T cells sorted from blood, sampled in a trial of the OX40 agonist ivuxolimab. The chain employs TRBV5-5 and TRBJ2-1, and 10 bases in between align with TRBD2. The sequence was collected from an adult with an advanced solid tumor such as melanoma, head and neck, liver or kidney cancer. The DNA sequence is TGTGCCAGCAGCTTAATAGCGGGAGGTCGGGAGCAGTTCTTC. The encoded protein is CASSLIAGGREQFF.